The 9 T cell receptor beta chains below come from one sample, sequenced in a study of blood T cell repertoires in COVID-19. Method: immunoSEQ multiplex PCR; TCRdb's copy keeps in-frame clones and lacks some. This table holds more than 150,000 clones, approximately 80% found once. Sequencing was carried out using peripheral blood. The receptors come from a woman aged 80 or over with acute or convalescent COVID-19.

The chain employs TRBV6-2 or TRBV6-3 and TRBJ2-1; 7 nucleotides agree with TRBD2. The CDR3 consists of 15 residues. V trimming: 6 bases; J trimming: 6 bases; junction bases outside the gene matches: 11. Germline-derived CDR1 and CDR2 are MNHEY and SVGEGT. The CDR3 nucleotides read TGTGCCAGCAGCTCCTCAGCGGGGTTGGGCAATGAGCAGTTCTTC. Its translation: CASSSSAGLGNEQFF.

The V call is TRBV28, the J call TRBJ1-5; D may be TRBD1 (5 bases). The CDR3 is made up of 15 amino acids. Germline V CDR1 and CDR2: MDHEN, SYDVKM. V lost 4 bases and J 2 bases, leaving 12 bases between the germline ends. CDR3 in DNA: TGTGCCAGCAGTTCCTCGGGGGTAGGCAATCAGCCCCAGCATTTT. Amino acid sequence: CASSSSGVGNQPQHF.

DNA for the CDR3: TGTGCCAGTGAAGGGGCCGGACAGTTCTATGGCTACACCTTC. It specifies CASEGAGQFYGYTF. The J gene is TRBJ1-2, the V gene TRBV19; a weak D match, TRBD1 (6 bases). V was clipped by 8 bases and J by 4 bases, with 17 bases between them. Per the germline V gene, CDR1 is LNHDA and CDR2 is SQIVND (reference sequence). The CDR3 covers 14 residues.

This rearrangement joins TRBV4-2 to TRBJ1-2; 10 bases match TRBD1. Unmatched junction bases numbered 5, after V lost 0 bases and J lost 4 bases. Germline CDR1 reads LGHNA; CDR2 reads YNFKEQ. The CDR3 is 16 amino acids. The CDR3 nucleotides read TGTGCCAGCAGCCAAGATCCGGGACAGGGGATCTATGGCTACACCTTC. Translated, it gives CASSQDPGQGIYGYTF.

The J gene is TRBJ1-2, the V gene TRBV2, with TRBD1 matching 12 bases. The germline V gene has CDR1 SNHLY and CDR2 FYNNEI. CDR3 length: 15 amino acids. V lost 5 bases to trimming and J lost 6 bases; unmatched junction nucleotides: 7. The CDR3 sequence: CASSLGTGGADGYTF. DNA for the CDR3: TGTGCCAGCAGTTTGGGGACAGGGGGCGCGGATGGCTACACCTTC.

The V and J genes are TRBV29-1 and TRBJ1-2; D is perhaps TRBD1 (5 bases). The germline V and J ends were trimmed by 6 bases and 4 bases, with 18 bases remaining between them. The germline gives CDR1 SQVTM, CDR2 ANQGSEA. CDR3 size: 14 residues. This CDR3 is CSVPAGTHSYGYTF. The CDR3 bases are TGCAGCGTGCCTGCGGGGACTCATTCCTATGGCTACACCTTC.

The chain is built from TRBV27 and TRBJ2-2; 7 bases map to TRBD2. The germline V gene has CDR1 MNHEY and CDR2 SMNVEV (reference sequence). The CDR3 loop spans 15 amino acids. Losses at the gene ends were 6 bases for V and 2 bases for J; bases not matched to a gene: 6. The CDR3 is CASSSWGGNTGELFF. DNA of the CDR3: TGTGCCAGCAGCTCCTGGGGGGGTAACACCGGGGAGCTGTTTTTT.

The V gene is TRBV10-2, the J gene TRBJ2-7, with D hard to call. The CDR3 is made up of 12 amino acids. Deletions cut 4 bases from V and 4 bases from J, with 8 bases between. Per the germline V gene, CDR1 is WSHSY and CDR2 is SAAADI. The CDR3 loop is CASSAGRYEQYF. CDR3 DNA sequence: TGCGCCAGCAGTGCAGGAAGGTACGAGCAGTACTTC.

This clone came up once. The chain employs TRBV27 and TRBJ1-2; tentative D call: TRBD1 (5 bases). Trimming removed 0 bases at V and 5 bases at J, with 16 bases between. Germline lookup yields CDR1 MNHEY and CDR2 SMNVEV (reference sequence). The CDR3 has 16 amino acids. The DNA of the CDR3 is TGTGCCAGCAGTTTATCTGGAGGTCGGGGGTGGTATGGCTACACCTTC. This translates into CASSLSGGRGWYGYTF.